Sequencing of this T cell receptor beta chain was carried out in a study of prognosis after radiotherapy for stage I lung cancer. There are many counts of this clonotype. Genomic DNA was the source, and TCR beta CDR3 was amplified from it by two-round multiplex PCR. Primers specific to each TRBV and TRBJ gene were used in first-round PCR. TCRdb recomputed calls from the multiplex PCR reads with MiXCR, one row per CDR3 protein. The sample includes about 16,000 distinct CDR3 sequences, roughly two fifths of them seen just once. The CDR3 spans 16 residues. Germline CDR1 and CDR2: SGHAT and FQNNGV. Trimming cost V 4 bases and J 2 bases; bases outside gene matches: 9.

The source material was PBMCs, sampled before or after stereotactic body radiation therapy (not recorded which). The chain employs TRBV11-2 and TRBJ2-3, with 7 bases matching TRBD2. This sequence was found in a donor aged 50 or older with non-small cell lung cancer. The CDR3 sequence: CASSSTKRGYTDTQYF. The CDR3 bases are TGTGCCAGCAGCTCCACTAAGCGGGGATACACAGATACGCAGTATTTT. The variable domain in full, completed from reference TRBV11-2 and TRBJ2-3, reads EAGVAQSPRYKIIEKRQSVAFWCNPISGHATLYWYQQILGQGPKLLIQFQNNGVVDDSQLPKDRFSAERLKGVDSTLKIQPAKLEDSAVYLCASSSTKRGYTDTQYFGPGTRLTVL.